This entry describes one TCR beta chain. There is no known antigen for this receptor. No base-level quality is on record; no much larger clone is a single base apart. The library was made by the immunoSEQ multiplex PCR assay. For the multiplex PCR, a mixture combining 60 forward primers for TCR Vbeta segments and 13 reverse primers for TCR Jbeta segments was used. The CDR3 region of rearranged TCR beta genes was amplified from genomic DNA with a multiplex PCR assay. The Illumina HiSeq System was used to sequence the amplified TCR beta libraries as 87-base-pair reads. The original methods were these. A later analysis counted about 76 million unique TCR beta chains across the 640 or so repertoires, and some 12 million of these chains were shared by at least two donors. A nearest-neighbor algorithm error-corrected the raw reads and collapsed the reads into unique sequences, merging closely related sequences to remove PCR and sequencing errors. V, D and J gene segments were assigned by aligning CDR3 sequences to IMGT reference sequences. For a sequence to be retained, a match of at least six nucleotides to both a V gene segment and a J gene segment was required. Rearrangements were called productive when the CDR3 lacked stop codons and stayed in frame with V and J; all others were non-productive. Following IMGT convention, CDR3 was defined as the stretch from the second conserved V-encoded cysteine to the conserved J-encoded phenylalanine. The earlier analysis of some 550 of the donors excluded any sequence lacking an unambiguous match to a single V gene segment. In an earlier analysis of roughly 600 of the donors, a V segment was called functional when productive rearrangements were above 56.7%, and segregating when the standard deviation between donors exceeded 5%. A statistical classification framework was built to diagnose cytomegalovirus status from the catalog of TCR beta chain sequences. In a later analysis, V and J genes were assigned by comparing TCR nucleotide sequences against IMGT/GENE-DB human TR gene sequences. A later analysis assigned CDR3 sequences and most-parsimonious VDJ recombination scenarios with the TCRdist pipeline. In a later analysis, each TCR beta chain was defined by its CDR3 amino acid sequence together with its V-gene family, and reads lacking a unique V-gene family were excluded. In a later analysis, around 600 highly shared, low-generation-probability nucleotide sequences were removed to address suspected cross-contamination and a sequencing artifact. For each public chain, a later analysis derived a clonal expansion index from normalized ranks of inferred template counts within each repertoire. In a later analysis, generation probabilities were computed with a VDJ recombination model fitted to out-of-frame rearrangements, and the resulting probabilities were checked against IGoR. A later analysis scored TCR-TCR, TCR-HLA and TCR-CMV co-occurrence with hypergeometric tests, applying a repertoire-size bias correction to TCR pairs. To estimate false discovery rates, a later analysis permuted the HLA or CMV assignments 20 times. In a later analysis, co-occurring TCRs were grouped using DBSCAN, with TCRdist sequence similarity added in when clustering inside HLA-allele-positive subsets. Co-occurrence clustering excluded repertoires with fewer than 30,000 or more than 120,000 public chains, plus five with anomalous nucleotide sharing. TCRdb carries this immuneACCESS record with in-frame sequences only. Its versions omit some clonotypes, under half of them owing to an unresolved V gene in the studies checked, with the rest unexplained. The DNA was the basis for D and trimming; V, J and clone size are from that table. The table for this sample lists 97,000 or so clones; 9.4% of them were counted only once. Clones ranked in the top ten supply 5.1% of the sample.

This sample stems from a study of cytomegalovirus exposure and HLA in healthy donors (dated by TCRdb to between 2016 and 2019). In terms of the full investigation: According to an earlier analysis of 587 of the donors, 150 million to 200 million T cells yielded 95 million to 140 million unique TCR beta sequences and 276 Gb of sequence data. About 320 gigabases of sequencing data and 70 million to 85 million unique TCR sequences were included in an early release covering around 600 HLA-typed donors. The genetic ancestry cluster associated with self-reported Caucasian donors included 80% to 90% of the 350 to 500 genotyped donors. The aim of the study was to test whether cataloging public T cell receptors could identify signatures of past pathogen exposure. Using immunosequencing, the study profiled T cell repertoires from around 670 subjects and related those repertoires to cytomegalovirus serostatus. A separate validation cohort of 100 to 150 different subjects was used in addition to the approximately 700-subject first cohort. To predict cytomegalovirus infection status, the study brought together high-throughput TCR immunosequencing, statistical association of individual TCRs with disease status, and machine learning. To study patterns of TCR occurrence, a later analysis re-analyzed previously published TCR beta repertoires from around 670 donors and added high-resolution HLA genotyping. The later analysis used no new phenotypic data to find candidate immune exposures, relying instead on TCR beta sequences and their occurrence across donors. To decide whether each TCR beta V gene segment behaved as functional or pseudogenic, an earlier analysis of nearly 600 of the donors relied on high-throughput TCR beta sequencing. Donor age, sex, ethnicity and CMV serostatus were compiled alongside the repertoire data. Genome-wide SNP genotypes for about 60% of the roughly 670 donors were used in a later genetic analysis, which treated that subset as a discovery cohort. All discovery cohort repertoires had been generated using a single sequencing platform. HLA typing included class I and class II loci at four-digit resolution. Typing coverage varied by locus: 629-630 donors for A, B, C, DRB1 and DQB1; under 550 for DQA1; about 590 for DPA1; approximately 490 for DPB1. About 5 DR-DQ haplotypes were handled as single units for association and clustering, since linkage in the cohort was strong. Among some 400 genotyped donors of the cohort, an average of about 240,000 unique TCR beta nucleotide sequences was sequenced per donor, of which roughly 17% were non-productive.

V loses 6 bases at its end and J loses 8 bases; junction bases beyond the gene matches: 9. The CDR3, from cysteine to phenylalanine, totals 13 residues. CDR3 DNA only is kept here, 39 bases in frame from base 1. The germline V gene sets CDR1 to KGHSH and CDR2 to LQKENI. The cohort comprised around 690 healthy bone marrow donors. All cohort members were sampled while nominally healthy, although unrecorded immune exposures were likely present. The donor tested CMV seropositive, placing the donor among the 290 or so seropositive members of the cohort. Every donor gave a peripheral blood sample, and the peripheral blood mononuclear cells from that sample were used for TCR beta sequencing. The Qiagen DNeasy Blood Extraction Kit was used to extract genomic DNA from the blood cell samples. Overall results and qualifications from the work: In the study, some 180 TCR beta chains were listed as associated with cytomegalovirus. Immune exposure information for the cohort was limited to CMV serostatus. The classifier was reported to diagnose cytomegalovirus status with high specificity and sensitivity in both the original cohort and the validation cohort. Presence/absence analyses assumed roughly uniform sequencing depth across donors, an assumption that may not hold. A further reported finding was that TCR beta sequences accurately predicted the HLA-A and HLA-B alleles for most subjects in the first cohort. In a later genetic analysis, a missense DCLRE1C variant was associated with V-gene and J-gene trimming of TCR beta chains, and the association was replicated in an independent cohort. According to the authors, the approach could potentially be generalized to other disease states and immunological phenotypes. A later genetic analysis reported fewer N-insertions in productive TCRs among donors in an Asian-associated ancestry cluster than the roughly 640-donor mean. Compared with equally common non-associated chains, HLA-associated TCR beta chains in a later analysis were more clonally expanded and had lower generation probabilities. In a later analysis, most CMV-associated TCR beta chains were found to appear HLA-restricted, with HLA associations seemingly driven largely by CMV exposure. Because counts were too low, approximately 15 rarely observed V segments, including chromosome 9 orphons, were excluded from the earlier analysis of around 590 of the donors. When HLA alleles, especially DR and DQ, strongly co-occurred, attributing TCR associations to individual alleles was difficult. In a later analysis, TCR association rates were found to vary across HLA loci, with the most associated TCRs seen for DRB1 alleles and the fewest for HLA-C alleles. In vitro tests confirmed that a few of the cytomegalovirus-associated TCR beta chains recognize cytomegalovirus antigens. Because the 87-base-pair reads could not distinguish some IMGT-functional V segments, including TRBV6-2 and TRBV6-3, those segments were excluded. This cohort had only TCR beta chains sequenced, and the lack of alpha or paired-chain data limited which features could be detected. Across donors, most TCR sequences were observed very rarely, whereas some public TCRs were present in many individuals. In a later analysis, around 15,000 TCR beta sequences were associated with specific HLA alleles at a false discovery rate of 0.05. In a later analysis, several top co-occurrence clusters were reported to appear linked to parvovirus B19, influenza, CMV and Epstein-Barr virus. Because HLA typing was unavailable for some donors at each locus, only the typed subset was used in association tests. Linkage disequilibrium might explain the correlated functional status among segregating V segments, but an unknown experimental factor could not be excluded. A group of highly shared sequence variants was considered likely to be a technical artifact of the sequencing pipeline. In an earlier analysis of 587 of the donors, most TCR beta V segments appeared in productive rearrangements about 87% or about 30% of the time, broadly matching IMGT annotations.

This TCR derives from a man between 45 and 60 years old in good health and CMV-seropositive. Rearrangement joined TRBV18 to TRBJ1-2, and TRBD1 aligns with 7 junction nucleotides. Sequenced material: PBMCs. The CDR3 is CASSYGQETGYTF. The nucleotide sequence is given as TGTGCCAGCTCTTACGGACAGGAAACGGGCTACACCTTC.